A selection of T cell receptor beta chains follows, all from one sample in a study of T cell responses to AZD1222 COVID-19 vaccine. Profiled with immunoSEQ multiplex PCR; TCRdb holds only in-frame clones, not every one. The sample has some 89,000 clones; roughly 88% are singletons. The sample consisted of peripheral blood, taken on day 0 of MenACWY control vaccination. The origin of the receptors is an adult in good health. Both conserved end residues are part of each CDR3. D genes are given only for firm matches. Size is omitted from some rows. Given values are once, few, many or a class for expanded clones.

>TRBJ1-2|TRBD1|.|TRBV5-1
TGCGCCAGCAGCCCGGGACAGGGCTATGGCTACACCTTC
CASSPGQGYGYTF
>TRBJ2-1|TRBD2|.|TRBV10-1
TGCGCCAGCAGTGAGTCAAGCGGGAGGGCTTTGCAGTTCTTC
CASSESSGRALQFF
>TRBJ2-3|TRBD1|.|TRBV28
TGTGCCAGCAGTCCGGGACAGGCAGATACGCAGTATTTT
CASSPGQADTQYF
>TRBJ2-2|.|.|TRBV18
TGTGCCAGCTCACCACAGGGGGAGACCGGGGAGCTGTTTTTT
CASSPQGETGELFF
>TRBJ2-3|TRBD2|.|TRBV2
TGTGCCAGCAGCACTGGGGTAGCGGGAACGGGCACAGATACGCAGTATTTT
CASSTGVAGTGTDTQYF
>TRBJ2-4|.|.|TRBV27
TGTGCCAGCAGTTTCAGAAATGCACCCCTCGTGGACATTCAGTACTTC
CASSFRNAPLVDIQYF
>TRBJ2-6|TRBD1|.|TRBV18
TGTGCCAGCTCCCAGATCGCGACAGGGGAGTACTCTGGGGCCAACGTCCTGACTTTC
CASSQIATGEYSGANVLTF
>TRBJ2-7|.|.|TRBV11-2
TGTGCCAGCAGCTTAAACAGCCACTACGAGCAGTACTTC
CASSLNSHYEQYF
>TRBJ1-3|.|.|TRBV6-5
TGTGCCAGCAGCAGATCCCTCCCTGGAAACACCATATATTTT
CASSRSLPGNTIYF
>TRBJ1-3|.|.|TRBV20-1
TGCAGTCGGTACTCTGGAAACACCATATATTTT
CSRYSGNTIYF
>TRBJ2-7|TRBD2|.|TRBV27
TGTGCCAGCAGTTCCGGGACTAGCGGGATCGAGCAGTACTTC
CASSSGTSGIEQYF
>TRBJ2-1|.|.|TRBV5-8
TGTGCCAGCAGCTCCGGAAAGATCCTTACCTACAATGAGCAGTTCTTC
CASSSGKILTYNEQFF
>TRBJ2-7|.|.|TRBV18
TGTGCCAGCTCACCCGGACAACCCAACTCCTACGAGCAGTACTTC
CASSPGQPNSYEQYF
>TRBJ1-5|TRBD1|.|TRBV6-5
TGTGCCAGCACCAACAGGGGCTATCAGCCCCAGCATTTT
CASTNRGYQPQHF
>TRBJ2-2|.|few|TRBV11-3
TGTGCCAGCAGCTTAGATTATAGTCGTGGGGGAACCGGGGAGCTGTTTTTT
CASSLDYSRGGTGELFF
>TRBJ2-6|.|.|TRBV24-1
TGTGCCACCAGTGATCCAAGCTCTGGGGCCAACGTCCTGACTTTC
CATSDPSSGANVLTF